This T cell receptor beta chain came from a study of T cells in Graves' hyperthyroidism and ophthalmopathy. Whole-study results and caveats: Most clonotypes expanded in the thyroid (above 0.001) were also present in blood.

Together with thyroid ultrasound, orbital computed tomography, serum thyroxine and TRAb, clinical symptoms were used for diagnoses. A roughly 9.1 ml volume of fresh peripheral blood provided the PBMCs. This clonotype was counted at least ten times. Its antigen is currently unknown. RNA transcripts provided the source from which TCR beta CDR3 regions were amplified. The HTBI primer set was used in a first-round RT-PCR of the TCR CDR3. TCRdb reprocessed the multiplex PCR reads with MiXCR, giving one entry per CDR3 protein. The repertoire consists of roughly 360,000 distinct CDR3 sequences, with roughly 14% occurring once and the leading ten covering less than 25%. In germline, CDR1 is MNHNS, CDR2 SASEGT. Trimming removed 3 bases at V and 9 bases at J, with 15 bases between. This CDR3 region has 14 residues.

This TCR was recovered from a young man with Graves' hyperthyroidism that later progressed to Graves' ophthalmopathy. This chain connects TRBV6-1 to TRBJ1-5; possible D gene TRBD1, 5 bases. The sample consisted of blood. The CDR3 nucleotides read TGTGCCAGCAGTGAGACAGCCCCTAGGCCGCCCCAGCATTTT. This gives the protein CASSETAPRPPQHF.